This is a list of T cell receptor beta chains from one sample in a study of shared T cell receptors in the human thymus. Measured with immunoSEQ multiplex PCR; TCRdb has only the in-frame clones, and not every one. The sample shows about 710,000 clones, approximately 87% of them seen only once. These data were likewise used in another study, on human thymus T cells.

The source material was thymocytes. Receptors were obtained from a boy in the first two years of life with a congenital heart defect. CDR3s include the opening cysteine and the closing phenylalanine or tryptophan. Only some rows state a clone size, as once, few, many or a class for expanded clones.

TRBV27	16	TRBJ2-7	NA	CASSLLGQGASREQYF
TRBV4-3	16	TRBJ1-4	NA	CASSPREQGLREKLFF
TRBV7-6	13	TRBJ2-5	NA	CASSSTSPTKQYF
TRBV7-2	13	TRBJ2-7	few	CASSPGTSDEQYF
TRBV28	18	TRBJ2-3	NA	CASSPTPLERGKPEGQYF
TRBV28	16	TRBJ2-6	NA	CASSFSQGAGANVLTF
TRBV5-1	16	TRBJ2-2	NA	CASSLAGQGYTGELFF
TRBV4-1	14	TRBJ1-2	NA	CASSHGDSKLGYTF
TRBV10-1	11	TRBJ1-2	once	CARTGNYGYTF
TRBV11-2	15	TRBJ1-2	NA	CASSLGFRGDYGYTF
TRBV13	14	TRBJ2-7	NA	CASSLRQDGYEQYF
TRBV7-9	17	TRBJ2-7	NA	CASTKITGTGDSYEQYF
TRBV5-1	18	TRBJ2-7	NA	CASTPGEREGVVSYEQYF
TRBV19	15	TRBJ2-1	NA	CASTPGTGPSNEQFF
TRBV6-5	13	TRBJ2-7	NA	CASSRQGLYEQYF
TRBV11-2	16	TRBJ1-5	NA	CASSSWTGGVSQPQHF
TRBV5-6	19	TRBJ2-1	NA	CASSLLLAGGLSSYNEQFF
TRBV5-6	15	TRBJ1-1	NA	CASSLDPDSGTEAFF
TRBV28	14	TRBJ1-1	NA	CASSFDRMNTEAFF
TRBV6-1	17	TRBJ1-4	NA	CASSEAGTVATNEKLFF
TRBV28	15	TRBJ1-1	NA	CASSRQSNANTEAFF
TRBV7-9	14	TRBJ2-1	NA	CASSPSTSVWEQFF
TRBV4-3	14	TRBJ2-3	NA	CASSQETGTDTQYF
TRBV11-2	14	TRBJ2-7	NA	CASSLSTDDYEQYF
TRBV9	16	TRBJ2-5	NA	CASSVRGLAGEETQYF
TRBV11-2	16	TRBJ2-2	NA	CASSFLVGADTGELFF
TRBV28	11	TRBJ1-2	NA	CASSSRYGYTF
TRBV18	14	TRBJ2-7	NA	CASSFWRDSYEQYF
TRBV7-9	16	TRBJ2-5	NA	CASSPSLRGLQETQYF
TRBV25-1	15	TRBJ2-7	NA	CASSESLPQRPEQYF
TRBV7-8	13	TRBJ2-7	NA	CASSPTRRGEQYF
TRBV5-8	16	TRBJ1-5	NA	CASSPTGMYSNQPQHF
TRBV27	14	TRBJ2-1	NA	CASSRGLAGGPEFF
TRBV27	19	TRBJ2-5	NA	CASSSRGTGSTPSQETQYF
TRBV6-1	16	TRBJ2-7	NA	CASSEPSQTAHYEQYF
TRBV28	14	TRBJ2-5	NA	CASKKPQNQETQYF
TRBV4-3	15	TRBJ1-5	NA	CASSQYRRLNQPQHF
TRBV27	17	TRBJ2-3	NA	CASSWGLAGEAPDTQYF
TRBV19	18	TRBJ2-7	NA	CASSSTVRDDNYSYEQYF
TRBV7-6	14	TRBJ2-7	NA	CASSLLAGKNEQYF
TRBV4-3	19	TRBJ2-3	NA	CASSQIPGTLRGHTDTQYF
TRBV4-3	15	TRBJ2-3	NA	CASSQDGRATDTQYF
TRBV11-2	17	TRBJ2-1	NA	CASSPGTSGRSYNEQFF
TRBV6-1	15	TRBJ1-5	NA	CASSDFQGEYQPQHF
TRBV28	16	TRBJ1-2	NA	CASSLGALEGSYGYTF
TRBV6-1	15	TRBJ2-2	NA	CASSVLRSNTGELFF
TRBV2	13	TRBJ2-7	NA	CASSPAGAYEQYF
TRBV19	14	TRBJ1-1	NA	CASSVTGRRFEAFF
TRBV15	13	TRBJ1-2	NA	CATSRAPWADYTF
TRBV6-6	13	TRBJ2-1	NA	CASSYSGSGEQFF
TRBV19	18	TRBJ2-7	NA	CASSKGAPGQGIGYEQYF
TRBV4-3	19	TRBJ2-1	once	CASSQEPPTSGRGHNEQFF
TRBV5-1	14	TRBJ1-1	NA	CASSLKGGGTEAFF